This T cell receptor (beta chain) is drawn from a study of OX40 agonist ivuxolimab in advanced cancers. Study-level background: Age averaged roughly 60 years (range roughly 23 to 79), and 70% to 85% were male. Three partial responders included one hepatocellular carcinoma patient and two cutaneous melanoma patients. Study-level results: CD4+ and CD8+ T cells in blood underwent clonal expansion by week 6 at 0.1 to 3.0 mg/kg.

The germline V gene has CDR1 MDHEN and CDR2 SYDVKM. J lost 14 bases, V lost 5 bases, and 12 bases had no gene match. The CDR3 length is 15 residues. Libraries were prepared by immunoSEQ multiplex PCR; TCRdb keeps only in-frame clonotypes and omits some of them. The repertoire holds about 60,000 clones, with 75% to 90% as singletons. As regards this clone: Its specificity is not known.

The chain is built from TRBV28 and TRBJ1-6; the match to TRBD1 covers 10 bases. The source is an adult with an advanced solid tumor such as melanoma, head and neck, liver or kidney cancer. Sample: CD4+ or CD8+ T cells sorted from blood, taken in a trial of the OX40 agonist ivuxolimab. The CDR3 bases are TGTGCCAGCAGTCCACCTAGGACAGGGGGGTTGGCCCTCCACTTT. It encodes CASSPPRTGGLALHF.